What follows are 26 T cell receptor beta chains derived from one specimen sequenced in a study of lymphopenia after photon versus proton radiotherapy. Assay used: immunoSEQ multiplex PCR; TCRdb lists only in-frame clones, some missing. The table lists some 20,000 clones, more than 85% of them singletons. Sequences were derived from peripheral blood, sampled from a patient treated with proton-based radiotherapy. The receptors come from a man aged 70 or older with pancreatic cancer.

The CDR3 DNA reads TGTGCCAGTAGCCTTTCCCGGGGGGTCCCGGCAGATACGCAGTATTTT. Its translation: CASSLSRGVPADTQYF. The J gene is TRBJ2-3, the V gene TRBV19, with 7 nucleotides matching TRBD2. The CDR3 sequence is 16 residues long. Trimming removed 6 bases from V and 4 bases from J; junction bases left unmatched: 13. Germline V CDR1 and CDR2: LNHDA, SQIVND (reference sequence). Drawing the rest from reference TRBV19 and TRBJ2-3, the complete variable domain is DGGITQSPKYLFRKEGQNVTLSCEQNLNHDAMYWYRQDPGQGLRLIYYSQIVNDFQKGDIAEGYSVSREKKESFPLTVTSAQKNPTAFYLCASSLSRGVPADTQYFGPGTRLTVL.

The genes are TRBV5-1 and TRBJ1-3, with D uncertain. The germline CDR1 and CDR2 sequences are SGHRS and YFSETQ. The CDR3 is 15 residues long. The germline V and J ends were trimmed by 2 bases and 0 bases, with 9 bases remaining between them. This CDR3 reads CASSFGRSSGNTIYF. The CDR3 DNA sequence: TGCGCCAGCAGCTTTGGTCGGAGCTCTGGAAACACCATATATTTT.

The chain combines TRBV11-2 with TRBJ2-2; D gene ambiguous. V shed 3 bases and J shed 2 bases, with 1 base lying between them. Germline V gene sequence: CDR1 SGHAT, CDR2 FQNNGV. The CDR3 has 12 amino acids. CDR3 nucleotide sequence: TGTGCCAGCAGCTTCAACACCGGGGAGCTGTTTTTT. Translation gives CASSFNTGELFF.

CDR3 residues: CASSLGPAEAFF. The CDR3 region has the DNA TGTGCCAGCAGCTTGGGTCCGGCCGAAGCTTTCTTT. The chain recombines TRBV5-4 with TRBJ1-1; D is ambiguous. Germline lookup yields CDR1 SGHNT and CDR2 YYREEE (reference sequence). V lost 0 bases to trimming and J lost 8 bases, with 8 bases between them. There are 12 residues in the CDR3.

The rearrangement uses TRBV19 and TRBJ1-1; D not resolved. Germline V gene lookup returns CDR1 LNHDA and CDR2 SQIVND (reference sequence). The CDR3 length is 14 residues. With 4 bases removed from V and 1 base from J, the gap between germline ends came to 10 bases. The CDR3 nucleotides read TGTGCCAGTAGTAGCCGGGTCCCGAACACTGAAGCTTTCTTT. It is translated as CASSSRVPNTEAFF.

The CDR3 region is CASSPVGQGGRNGYTF. As DNA, the CDR3 is TGTGCCAGCTCACCCGTGGGACAGGGGGGTCGGAATGGCTACACCTTC. The chain joins TRBV18 to TRBJ1-2; TRBD1 matches at 11 bases. Germline V gene lookup returns CDR1 KGHSH and CDR2 LQKENI. The CDR3 covers 16 residues. Trimming cost V 3 bases and J 6 bases; bases outside gene matches: 9. Using reference TRBV18 and TRBJ1-2 for the parts outside the CDR3, the full variable domain is NAGVMQNPRHLVRRRGQEARLRCSPMKGHSHVYWYRQLPEEGLKFMVYLQKENIIDESGMPKERFSAEFPKEGPSILRIQQVVRGDSAAYFCASSPVGQGGRNGYTFGSGTRLTVV.

About this clone: This same CDR3 is encoded by further DNA sequences in the sample. The rearrangement joins TRBV5-1 to TRBJ2-7; possibly TRBD1 for D (7 bases). Germline-derived CDR1 and CDR2 are SGHRS and YFSETQ. This CDR3 comprises 14 residues. Trimming pared 3 bases from V and 0 bases from J, leaving 10 bases between. The CDR3 DNA reads TGCGCCAGCAGCTCTCAGGGGGGCTCCTACGAGCAGTACTTC. Protein product: CASSSQGGSYEQYF.

The CDR3 protein is CASSLATGNTEAFF. The CDR3, as DNA: TGTGCCAGCAGCTTAGCGACAGGGAACACTGAAGCTTTCTTT. This chain connects TRBV7-9 to TRBJ1-1; possible D gene TRBD1, 6 bases. Trimming stripped 0 bases from V and 1 base from J, with 6 bases between. CDR1 and CDR2 from the germline V gene are SEHNR and FQNEAQ (reference sequence). This CDR3 has 14 residues.

The rearrangement links TRBV18 to TRBJ2-7; either TRBD1 or TRBD2 may supply D (5 bases each). V lost 4 bases, J lost 3 bases, and 22 bases lay in between. The germline V gene encodes CDR1 KGHSH and CDR2 LQKENI. This CDR3 comprises 17 residues. The CDR3 here is CASSRNGAGSGFYEQYF. CDR3 coding DNA: TGTGCCAGCTCACGAAACGGGGCAGGATCGGGTTTCTACGAGCAGTACTTC.

The chain uses TRBV7-9 and TRBJ2-6; 9 nucleotides match TRBD1. The junction had 10 bases not matched to a gene; V was cut back by 6 bases and J by 4 bases. Germline CDR1 reads SEHNR; CDR2 reads FQNEAQ (reference sequence). There are 17 residues in the CDR3. Here the CDR3 DNA reads TGTGCCAGCAGTACCGGGACAGGGTTTTCCGGGGCCAACGTCCTGACTTTC. As protein: CASSTGTGFSGANVLTF.

The genes are TRBV9 and TRBJ2-5; either TRBD1 or TRBD2 may supply D (5 bases each). With the DNA end fitting TRBJ2-7 better, the J assignment may be wrong. Germline CDR1 and CDR2: SGDLS and YYNGEE. This CDR3 comprises 15 residues. The CDR3 reads CASSVETGPTYEQYF. CDR3 DNA: TGTGCCAGCAGCGTAGAGACGGGGCCCACCTACGAGCAGTACTTC.

The rearrangement joins TRBV10-1 to TRBJ2-2, with D possibly TRBD2 on 6 matching bases. The CDR3 has 16 amino acids. Trimming removed 4 bases at V and 1 base at J, with 13 bases between. CDR1 and CDR2 (germline): WNHNN, SYGVQD (reference sequence). The CDR3 reads CASSVGGKMNTGELFF. For the CDR3, the DNA is TGCGCCAGCAGTGTTGGCGGGAAGATGAACACCGGGGAGCTGTTTTTT.

The CDR3 DNA reads TGCGCCAGCTCTTTTCGGGGGGATGAAAAACTGTTTTTT. The encoded protein is CASSFRGDEKLFF. This chain links TRBV10-1 with TRBJ1-4; maybe TRBD1 (5 bases). Germline V gene data show CDR1 as WNHNN and CDR2 as SYGVQD (reference sequence). The V and J ends lost 8 bases and 6 bases respectively, with 13 bases between them. The CDR3 covers 13 residues.

This chain links TRBV7-9 with TRBJ2-7; D may be TRBD1 (7 bases). Trimming cost V 5 bases and J 6 bases, with 17 bases left between them. Per the germline V gene, CDR1 is SEHNR and CDR2 is FQNEAQ (reference sequence). The CDR3 loop spans 14 amino acids. CDR3 in amino acids: CASSQSSGGGEQYF. DNA of the CDR3: TGTGCCAGCAGCCAGTCCTCAGGGGGAGGCGAGCAGTACTTC. The variable domain in full, with the rest retrieved from reference TRBV7-9 and TRBJ2-7, is DTGVSQNPRHKITKRGQNVTFRCDPISEHNRLYWYRQTLGQGPEFLTYFQNEAQLEKSRLLSDRFSAERPKGSFSTLEIQRTEQGDSAMYLCASSQSSGGGEQYFGPGTRLTVT.

J is TRBJ2-2 and V is TRBV7-3, with 8 bases lining up with TRBD2. The CDR3 covers 18 residues. Trimming took 4 bases from V and 1 from J; bases not matched to a gene: 11. Germline CDR1 and CDR2: SGHTA and FQGTGA. The CDR3 coding sequence is TGTGCCAGCAGCTCCCCGGGAGGGCAGCGCTTGAACACCGGGGAGCTGTTTTTT. Amino acid sequence: CASSSPGGQRLNTGELFF.

V is TRBV6-6 and J is TRBJ1-5, with D perhaps matching TRBD1 (5 bases). Between the trimmed V and J ends, which lost 2 bases and 7 bases, there was a span of 15 bases. Germline V gene sequence: CDR1 MNHNY, CDR2 SVGAGI (reference sequence). The CDR3 runs to 15 residues. This CDR3 is CASSYQQTWGQPQHF. The CDR3 DNA reads TGTGCCAGCAGTTACCAACAGACCTGGGGGCAGCCCCAGCATTTT.

This clone was detected once. The rearrangement links TRBV5-1 to TRBJ2-1; maybe TRBD2 (6 bases). This CDR3 contains 16 residues. Trimming removed 0 bases at V and 6 bases at J, with 16 bases between. Germline CDR1 reads SGHRS; CDR2 reads YFSETQ. The CDR3 sequence is CASSLGDGGITNEQFF. The CDR3 DNA follows: TGCGCCAGCAGCTTGGGTGATGGAGGGATCACCAATGAGCAGTTCTTC.

This clone was detected once. The rearrangement uses TRBV5-1 and TRBJ1-5; 7 bases fit TRBD1. V lost 2 bases to trimming and J lost 0 bases; unmatched junction nucleotides: 5. The CDR3 sequence is 16 residues long. Germline CDR1 reads SGHRS; CDR2 reads YFSETQ. The CDR3 DNA reads as TGCGCCAGCAGCTTACAGGGGAAAAATAGCAATCAGCCCCAGCATTTT. Protein: CASSLQGKNSNQPQHF. Filled out from reference TRBV5-1 and TRBJ1-5, the complete variable domain reads KAGVTQTPRYLIKTRGQQVTLSCSPISGHRSVSWYQQTPGQGLQFLFEYFSETQRNKGNFPGRFSGRQFSNSRSEMNVSTLELGDSALYLCASSLQGKNSNQPQHFGDGTRLSIL.

The J gene is TRBJ1-1, the V gene TRBV5-6, with D perhaps TRBD1 (6 bases). V dropped 2 bases and J dropped 2 bases, with 13 bases sitting between them. CDR1 is SGHDT and CDR2 is YYEEEE in the germline V gene. This CDR3 has 15 amino acids. The CDR3, as DNA: TGTGCCAGCAGCTTCAGAAGGACAGTAAACACTGAAGCTTTCTTT. Its translation: CASSFRRTVNTEAFF.

The genes are TRBV11-2 and TRBJ1-1; 7 bases are shared with TRBD1. After removal of 5 bases from V and 2 bases from J, the junction contained 8 bases not matched to a gene. The CDR3 consists of 15 residues. Germline V gene sequence: CDR1 SGHAT, CDR2 FQNNGV. The CDR3 sequence is CASSRSGTANTEAFF. The DNA of the CDR3 is TGTGCCAGCAGCAGATCCGGGACAGCTAACACTGAAGCTTTCTTT. Drawing the rest from reference TRBV11-2 and TRBJ1-1, the complete variable domain is EAGVAQSPRYKIIEKRQSVAFWCNPISGHATLYWYQQILGQGPKLLIQFQNNGVVDDSQLPKDRFSAERLKGVDSTLKIQPAKLEDSAVYLCASSRSGTANTEAFFGQGTRLTVV.

The chain links TRBV11-3 to TRBJ1-3; a weak D match, TRBD1 (5 bases). Germline V gives CDR1 SGHNT, CDR2 YENEEA. This CDR3 contains 15 residues. The V end lost 5 bases, the J end lost 0 bases, and 11 bases lay between the germline ends. The chain's CDR3 is CASSGRTGSGNTIYF. The CDR3 nucleotides read TGTGCCAGCAGCGGGAGAACAGGCTCTGGAAACACCATATATTTT.

In this sample, this clone turned up a few times. This chain uses TRBV2 with TRBJ1-4; D call uncertain. Per the germline V gene, CDR1 is SNHLY and CDR2 is FYNNEI. The germline V and J ends were trimmed by 6 bases and 0 bases, with 11 bases remaining between them. The CDR3 is 15 residues long. The CDR3 bases are TGTGCCAGCAGCCCCGACACTTCAACTAATGAAAAACTGTTTTTT. Encoded protein: CASSPDTSTNEKLFF. Drawing the rest from reference TRBV2 and TRBJ1-4, the complete variable domain is EPEVTQTPSHQVTQMGQEVILRCVPISNHLYFYWYRQILGQKVEFLVSFYNNEISEKSEIFDDQFSVERPDGSNFTLKIRSTKLEDSAMYFCASSPDTSTNEKLFFGSGTQLSVL.

This clone was seen once. The gene calls are TRBV6-6 and TRBJ1-1; 7 bases agree with TRBD1. CDR3 length: 16 residues. Germline CDR1 reads MNHNY; CDR2 reads SVGAGI (reference sequence). J gave up 0 bases and V 3 bases, and 7 bases lay outside the gene matches. The CDR3 is CASSYLPQGMNTEAFF. The CDR3 nucleotides read TGTGCCAGCAGTTATCTCCCACAGGGGATGAACACTGAAGCTTTCTTT.

V gene TRBV2 combines with J gene TRBJ2-2; 10 positions agree with TRBD1. Looked up from germline, CDR1 is SNHLY and CDR2 is FYNNEI. The V segment lost 6 bases and the J segment 7 bases; nucleotides outside the gene matches: 5. The CDR3 covers 14 residues. The CDR3 here is CASRGDRGIGELFF. The DNA for the CDR3 is TGTGCCAGCAGGGGGGACAGGGGAATCGGGGAGCTGTTTTTT.

The chain has TRBV11-2 and TRBJ2-2, with unresolved D. V was clipped by 5 bases and J by 0 bases, with 4 bases between them. The germline CDR1 and CDR2 sequences are SGHAT and FQNNGV. The CDR3 has 13 residues. The CDR3 DNA reads TGTGCCAGCAGCCCAACGAACACCGGGGAGCTGTTTTTT. Translating gives CASSPTNTGELFF.

The gene calls are TRBV11-2 and TRBJ2-3, with 12 bases fitting TRBD2. The germline V gene has CDR1 SGHAT and CDR2 FQNNGV. Trimming removed 5 bases from V and 1 base from J; junction bases left unmatched: 1. The CDR3 extends over 15 amino acids. The CDR3 sequence is CASSPSGGGTDTQYF. CDR3 nucleotides: TGTGCCAGCAGCCCTAGCGGGGGGGGCACAGATACGCAGTATTTT.